This T cell receptor (beta chain) was recovered during a study of blood T cell repertoires in COVID-19 (TCRdb year 2020). Regarding the research as a whole: Samples from collaborators originated in the United States, Italy and Spain and spanned both the acute and convalescent phases of COVID-19. Deeply sampled blood TCRbeta repertoires from subjects exposed to, actively infected with, or recovered from COVID-19 were included in the dataset. The repertoires were released in a freely available public database intended as a resource for research on the immune response to SARS-CoV-2. Sample metadata almost always included a de-identified subject ID, COVID-19 status, age in years and sex. The samples were drawn from two sources: the first 160 participants of the ongoing ImmuneRACE study, and 950 to 1,500 subjects contributed by 6 global collaborators. HLA class I and class II types, where available, came from metadata supplied by the sample provider rather than from assay-based typing. The prospective study material was composed of cDNA or gDNA derived from T cells, B-cell-depleted T cells, or PBMCs.

Collaborating institutions collected whole blood in K2EDTA tubes following their own protocols. For TCRbeta analysis, collaborator samples were shipped as frozen whole blood, as isolated PBMCs, or as DNA extracted from either sample type. TCRbeta CDR3 regions were amplified from genomic DNA using the immunoSEQ Assay, a bias-controlled multiplex PCR. The authors' analysis ran thus. Nucleated cell counts per sample were estimated from amplification of reference gene primers within the assay. Sequence reads were collapsed and filtered to measure the absolute abundance of every unique TCRbeta CDR3 rearrangement. For each sample, productive Simpson clonality was calculated by taking the square root of Simpson's diversity index across productive rearrangements. Entries here come from immuneACCESS through TCRdb and include only in-frame sequences with V and J called. Some clones fail to appear in such tables; in the studies checked, an unresolved V gene covers under half of the shortfall, and the cause of the remainder is unknown. V and J calls and clone size are given by that table; D and trimming were obtained from the DNA. The sample table records about 190,000 clones; 90% of these occur just once. The ten most abundant clones make up 0.6% to 0.8% of the sample.

Sequences WSHSY (CDR1) and SAAADI (CDR2) are obtained from the germline V gene. The CDR3 covers 12 residues, taking in both the cysteine and the phenylalanine. The DNA shown is the 36-base CDR3, in frame from base 1. V drops 4 bases and J drops 6 bases, leaving 8 bases in between. The investigation overall reported the following: How much clinical and demographic metadata was included differed by source and by participant, and the metadata was provided uncurated.

As regards this clone: What antigen it recognizes has not been identified. Base qualities are not at hand, and no much larger clone is one base apart.

Rearrangement joined TRBV10-2 to TRBJ2-3; the D gene is possibly TRBD1, with 5 bases matching. The TCR sequence derives from a man aged 50 to 60 with acute or convalescent COVID-19. Specimen: peripheral blood. The DNA sequence is given as TGCGCCAGCAGTGGGCAGGGTGATACGCAGTATTTT. It specifies CASSGQGDTQYF.